Shown below are 25 T cell receptor beta chains from a single sample sequenced in a study of molecular identifiers for immune sequencing clone quantification. MiXCR was run by TCRdb on the PCR reads, yielding one entry per CDR3 protein. The sample consists of about 630,000 distinct CDR3 sequences, about 25% of them appearing once. The sequenced sample consisted of naive CD8+ T cells from blood, with Jurkat cell RNA spiked in. Subset here: FACS-sorted CD8+CD4-CCR7+CD45RA+ naive T cells. The origin of the receptors is a human donor in good health. Some libraries in this study had Jurkat cell RNA spiked in.

DNA for the CDR3: TGTGCCAGCAGCCCCCAGTACACTGAAGCTTTCTTT. It encodes CASSPQYTEAFF. The rearrangement links TRBV7-9 to TRBJ1-1; D remains ambiguous. The germline V gene encodes CDR1 SEHNR and CDR2 FQNEAQ (reference sequence). V shed 5 bases and J shed 3 bases, with 7 bases lying between them. The CDR3 is 12 amino acids.

This clonotype was counted at least ten times. At one boundary the junction diverges from the germline segment, which might be a read error. The J gene is TRBJ1-1, the V gene TRBV6-5, with 7 bases identical to TRBD1. Germline V gene sequence: CDR1 MNHEY, CDR2 SVGAGI. CDR3 length equals 12 residues. CDR3 DNA sequence: TGTGCCAGCAGTTACTCCTTGGGACAGAGCGTTTTT. It specifies CASSYSLGQSVF.

This clonotype was detected ten times or more. The rearrangement links TRBV14 to TRBJ1-1; D possibly corresponds to TRBD1 (5 bases). Trimming stripped 0 bases from V and 6 bases from J, with 11 bases between. The CDR3 extends over 14 amino acids. CDR1 is SGHDN, CDR2 FVKESK, per germline. The CDR3 nucleotides are TGTGCCAGCAGCCAAGAATCAGGGTTCCCTGAAGCTTTCTTT. Translating gives CASSQESGFPEAFF.

The rearrangement uses TRBV19 and TRBJ2-1; D unclear. From germline, CDR1 is LNHDA and CDR2 SQIVND (reference sequence). V gave up 5 bases and J gave up 8 bases, with 16 bases separating them. CDR3 length equals 14 residues. The CDR3 loop reads CASSYSVGAHEQFF. In DNA, the CDR3 is TGTGCCAGTAGTTACAGCGTGGGTGCCCATGAGCAGTTCTTC.

This clonotype was detected only a few times. The chain combines TRBV27 with TRBJ2-7, with 13 bases aligning to TRBD2. With 2 bases clipped from V and 3 bases from J, the junction kept 13 bases outside the gene matches. In germline, CDR1 is MNHEY, CDR2 SMNVEV (reference sequence). This CDR3 comprises 19 residues. The CDR3 region has the DNA TGTGCCAGCAGTTTACTCACGCCACTAGCGGGAGGGATAGACTACGAGCAGTACTTC. It codes for CASSLLTPLAGGIDYEQYF.

This clonotype was detected a few times. The chain is built from TRBV6-2 or TRBV6-3 and TRBJ2-7; the D gene is possibly TRBD2 (5 bases). The CDR3 is 17 amino acids. Trimming stripped 2 bases from V and 3 bases from J, with 20 bases between. Germline CDR1 MNHEY, CDR2 SVGEGT. CDR3 sequence: CASSYPEVDSYYYEQYF. The CDR3 nucleotides are TGTGCCAGCAGTTACCCGGAGGTAGACTCCTATTACTACGAGCAGTACTTC.

The rearrangement links TRBV6-7 to TRBJ2-3; 14 positions agree with TRBD2. TRBV6-7 is treated as an ORF (open reading frame) with a function not yet certain. The J segment lost 1 base and the V segment lost 5 bases, leaving 14 bases of the junction unmatched. The CDR3 loop spans 20 amino acids. The CDR3 loop is CASSLGPPGLAGDGTDTQYF. The CDR3 coding sequence is TGTGCCAGCAGTCTAGGGCCTCCGGGACTAGCGGGAGATGGCACAGATACGCAGTATTTT.

J is TRBJ1-6 and V is TRBV19, with 11 nucleotides matching TRBD1. The germline gives CDR1 LNHDA, CDR2 SQIVND (reference sequence). The V gene end was trimmed by 10 bases and the J gene end by 9 bases; junction bases not matched to a gene: 2. This CDR3 is 12 amino acids long. The CDR3 DNA reads as TGTGCCACTGGACAGGGGGCTTCACCCCTCCACTTT. This sequence encodes CATGQGASPLHF.

This clonotype was picked up a small number of times. The chain carries TRBV10-3 and TRBJ1-1; no clear D. The CDR3 has 15 amino acids. Germline-derived CDR1 and CDR2 are ENHRY and SYGVKD. V gave up 0 bases and J gave up 0 bases, with 8 bases separating them. The CDR3 is CAISESNTLNTEAFF. The CDR3 DNA sequence: TGTGCCATCAGTGAGTCGAACACTTTGAACACTGAAGCTTTCTTT.

J is TRBJ1-1 and V is TRBV28; 8 bases map to TRBD1. Germline lookup yields CDR1 MDHEN and CDR2 SYDVKM. V dropped 6 bases and J dropped 3; count of bases not matched to a gene: 6. CDR3 length: 14 residues. In DNA, the CDR3 is TGTGCCAGCAGATGGACAGGGATTTACACTGAAGCTTTCTTT. This codes for CASRWTGIYTEAFF.

The chain employs TRBV20-1 and TRBJ2-7; 9 bases are shared with TRBD1. The germline V gene has CDR1 DFQATT and CDR2 SNEGSKA (reference sequence). There are 16 residues in the CDR3. Unmatched junction bases numbered 8, after V lost 0 bases and J lost 2 bases. This CDR3 is CSARDRDGTGPYEQYF. The CDR3 DNA follows: TGCAGTGCTAGAGATCGGGACGGGACAGGGCCCTACGAGCAGTACTTC.

V is TRBV3-1 and J is TRBJ2-1; D is undetermined. There are 15 residues in the CDR3. From germline, CDR1 is LGHDT and CDR2 YNNKEL (reference sequence). Trimming removed 0 bases from V and 12 bases from J, with 18 bases in between. CDR3 DNA sequence: TGTGCCAGCAGCCAAGACGGATCCTACGTCTATGGGCAGTTCTTC. Its translation: CASSQDGSYVYGQFF.

This clonotype has at least ten counts. CDR3 sequence reads: CASSFLESNEKLFF. In DNA, the CDR3 is TGTGCCAGCAGCTTTTTGGAATCTAATGAAAAACTGTTTTTT. This chain joins TRBV11-2 and TRBJ1-4; D remains ambiguous. Germline V gives CDR1 SGHAT, CDR2 FQNNGV. V was shortened by 3 bases and J by 3 bases, with 8 bases between the two germline ends. The CDR3 covers 14 residues.

On this clonotype: A much larger clonotype is one base distant, so this may be a read error. The chain employs TRBV2 and TRBJ2-5, with TRBD2 as a possible D gene (5 bases). CDR1 SNHLY and CDR2 FYNNEI come from the germline V gene. The length of the CDR3 is 13 residues. CDR3 coding DNA: TGTGCCAGCAGGACTAACGCCCAAGGGACCCAGTACTTC. Translation gives CASRTNAQGTQYF. The whole variable domain, remainder taken from reference TRBV2 and TRBJ2-5, is EPEVTQTPSHQVTQMGQEVILRCVPISNHLYFYWYRQILGQKVEFLVSFYNNEISEKSEIFDDQFSVERPDGSNFTLKIRSTKLEDSAMYFCASRTNAQGTQYFGPGTRLLVL.

This clonotype has only a few counts. This sequence joins TRBV11-2 and TRBJ2-3, with TRBD2 identical over 12 bases. The germline gives CDR1 SGHAT, CDR2 FQNNGV. The CDR3 sequence is 19 residues long. V shed 1 base, J shed 5 bases, and the junction held 13 bases outside the gene matches. The DNA of the CDR3 is TGTGCCAGCAGCTTAGCGGGGGGATCTAGCGGGAGGGCGAGAGATACGCAGTATTTT. It encodes CASSLAGGSSGRARDTQYF.

This clonotype turned up a few times. This chain uses TRBV7-9 with TRBJ2-3, with 9 bases that match TRBD2. Trimming took 5 bases from V and 0 from J; bases not matched to a gene: 6. CDR3 length equals 16 residues. Germline V gene data show CDR1 as SEHNR and CDR2 as FQNEAQ (reference sequence). This CDR3 is CASSGLAGLSTDTQYF. The DNA for the CDR3 is TGTGCCAGCAGCGGTCTAGCGGGGCTTAGCACAGATACGCAGTATTTT. Based on the CDR3 plus reference TRBV7-9 and TRBJ2-3, the full variable domain is DTGVSQNPRHKITKRGQNVTFRCDPISEHNRLYWYRQTLGQGPEFLTYFQNEAQLEKSRLLSDRFSAERPKGSFSTLEIQRTEQGDSAMYLCASSGLAGLSTDTQYFGPGTRLTVL.

This clonotype was seen just once. A much larger clone lies one base from this, so it may be a read error. This chain joins TRBV7-2 and TRBJ2-7; tentative D call: TRBD2 (6 bases). Trimming removed 5 bases at V and 2 bases at J, with 13 bases between. Germline CDR1 reads SGHTA; CDR2 reads FQGNSA. The CDR3 contains 14 residues. The CDR3 loop reads CASSRETSTYEQYF. CDR3 nucleotides: TGTGCCAGCAGCCGAGAGACTAGTACCTACGAGCAGTACTTC.

This clonotype was seen a few times. The chain's CDR3 is CASSPPRQGLDEKLFF. The DNA of the CDR3 is TGTGCCAGCAGCCCACCAAGACAGGGTTTGGATGAAAAACTGTTTTTT. This chain uses TRBV28 with TRBJ1-4, with 7 bases that match TRBD1. V shed 6 bases and J 6 bases; nucleotides not matched to a gene: 13. The CDR3 has 16 amino acids. Germline CDR1 and CDR2: MDHEN and SYDVKM.

A note on this clonotype: This may be a read error: a much more frequent sequence differs by one nucleotide. The chain combines TRBV7-2 with TRBJ2-5; a weak D match, TRBD2 (6 bases). Germline CDR1 reads SGHTA; CDR2 reads FQGNSA. The V end was cut by 4 bases, the J end by 0 bases, with 12 bases between. The CDR3 totals 15 residues. DNA for the CDR3: TGTGCCAGCAGCTGTTGGGGGGAAAACCAAGAGACCCAGTACTTC. Encoded protein: CASSCWGENQETQYF.

About this clonotype itself: This CDR3 is missing its conserved last phenylalanine or tryptophan, likely due to a read error. J is TRBJ1-5 and V is TRBV10-2; D may be TRBD1 (6 bases). This CDR3 has 14 residues. Germline V gives CDR1 WSHSY, CDR2 SAAADI. The CDR3 sequence: CASRDSSSDQPQHY. The DNA of the CDR3 is TGCGCCAGCAGGGACAGCTCTAGCGATCAGCCCCAGCATTAT.

The rearrangement links TRBV20-1 to TRBJ2-5; D remains ambiguous. V lost 8 bases and J lost 3, with 22 bases in between. CDR1 is DFQATT, CDR2 SNEGSKA, per germline (reference sequence). The length of the CDR3 is 15 residues. The DNA for the CDR3 is TGCAGTTTAAACGAACCCCAAAAGGCAGAAGAGACCCAGTACTTC. This codes for CSLNEPQKAEETQYF.

The gene calls are TRBV15 and TRBJ1-6, with D possibly matching TRBD1 (5 bases). Trimming removed 1 base at V and 10 bases at J, with 14 bases between. Germline CDR1 and CDR2: LNHNV and YYDKDF (reference sequence). CDR3 length: 15 residues. CDR3 sequence reads: CATSRGQGAKSPLHF. The CDR3 DNA reads as TGTGCCACCAGCAGAGGCCAGGGCGCCAAATCACCCCTCCACTTT.

V gene TRBV21-1 combines with J gene TRBJ2-3; the table's TRBD2 call for D was not verified on the DNA. TRBV21-1 is given as a pseudogene. The CDR3 loop spans 18 amino acids. The CDR3 DNA sequence: TGTGCCAGCAGCAAAGAGCAAAAAGAGGGAGAACCCACAGATACGCAGTATTTT. Translated, it gives CASSKEQKEGEPTDTQYF.

The rearrangement links TRBV20-1 to TRBJ2-1; D is perhaps TRBD2 (6 bases). CDR1 is DFQATT and CDR2 is SNEGSKA in the germline V gene (reference sequence). The CDR3 totals 13 residues. V was trimmed by 1 base and J by 8 bases, leaving 12 bases between them. The CDR3 loop is CSARGVREDEQFF. CDR3 sequence (DNA): TGCAGTGCTAGAGGAGTAAGGGAGGATGAGCAGTTCTTC.

In the case of this clonotype: It differs at one base from a far larger clone, so likely a read error. This chain joins TRBV6-1 and TRBJ1-3; 9 nucleotides agree with TRBD1. The CDR3 has 15 amino acids. The junction had 3 bases not matched to a gene; V was cut back by 6 bases and J by 0 bases. Germline-derived CDR1 and CDR2 are MNHNS and SASEGT. The CDR3 here is CASSEDRGSGNTIYF. Written as DNA, the CDR3 is TGTGCCAGCAGCGAGGACAGGGGCTCTGGAAACACCATATATTTT.